This paragraph covers one TCR beta chain sequence. This entry belongs to a study of human T cells and chemical hapten exposure. Germline V gives CDR1 MDHEN, CDR2 SYDVKM. CDR3 length: 15 amino acids. With 7 bases clipped from V and 2 bases from J, the junction kept 8 bases outside the gene matches. The time point: healthy volunteer bleed at 6 weeks. The authors extracted total RNA from unfractionated whole blood. TCRdb re-derived calls from the RACE reads in MiXCR, one entry per CDR3 protein. The data hold 60,000 to 90,000 distinct CDR3 sequences, with about 8.6% observed a single time. The chain couples TRBV28 to TRBJ1-5, with 7 bases matching TRBD1. The receptor comes from a female donor in good health. Some clones in this sample may be carry-over from other donors' samples. Sequencing was carried out using whole blood. CDR3 in DNA: TGTGCCAGCACCGGCTTTACAGGGGGCAATCAGCCCCAGCATTTT. This encodes CASTGFTGGNQPQHF.